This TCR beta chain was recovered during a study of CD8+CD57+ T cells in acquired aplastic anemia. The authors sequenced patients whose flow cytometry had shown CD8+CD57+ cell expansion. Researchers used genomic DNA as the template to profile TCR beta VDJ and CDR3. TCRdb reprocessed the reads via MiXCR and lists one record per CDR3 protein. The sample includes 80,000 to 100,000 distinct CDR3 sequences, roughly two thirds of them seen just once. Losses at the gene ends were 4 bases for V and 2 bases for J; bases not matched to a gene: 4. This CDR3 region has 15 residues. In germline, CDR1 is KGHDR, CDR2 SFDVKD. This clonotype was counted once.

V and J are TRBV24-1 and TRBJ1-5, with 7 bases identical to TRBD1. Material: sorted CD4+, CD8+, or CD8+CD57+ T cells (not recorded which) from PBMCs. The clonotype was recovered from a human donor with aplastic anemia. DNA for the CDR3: TGTGCCACCAGTGACCCCGGACAGGGCAATCAGCCCCAGCATTTT. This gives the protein CATSDPGQGNQPQHF.